One T cell receptor (beta chain) is described in this entry. Trimming cost V 7 bases and J 10 bases; bases outside gene matches: 11. The CDR3 sequence is 14 residues long. CDR1 is MDHEN, CDR2 SYDVKM, per germline. This sample was taken from a study of T cell changes during pregnancy in multiple sclerosis. The table came from immunoSEQ multiplex PCR; TCRdb's copy has only in-frame clones and leaves some out. The sample records some 81,000 clones, 85% to 95% being singletons. This specimen was peripheral blood, taken after pregnancy. The receptor's source is a female donor in good health, enrolled as a control in a pregnancy study. V usage is TRBV28 and J usage is TRBJ2-5, with 11 bases aligning to TRBD2. Here the CDR3 reads CASKTSGSPVSQYF. CDR3 DNA: TGTGCCAGCAAAACTAGCGGGAGCCCCGTCAGCCAGTACTTC.